The source of this TCR beta chain is a study of T cell responses to AZD1222 COVID-19 vaccine. Germline CDR1 reads LNHDA; CDR2 reads SQIVND (reference sequence). The V gene lost 0 bases and the J gene lost 3 bases, with 9 bases spanning the gap. This CDR3 has 15 residues. Clones were sequenced by immunoSEQ multiplex PCR, and TCRdb holds only the in-frame ones, with some missing. The table has more than 150,000 clones, 87% seen once. The chain combines TRBV19 with TRBJ2-1; no reliable D call. Sequencing used peripheral blood, obtained on day 0 of MenACWY control vaccination. This sequence originates from an adult in good health. The CDR3 DNA reads TGTGCCAGTAGTATAGATGGCGGATACTACAATGAGCAGTTCTTC. Protein sequence: CASSIDGGYYNEQFF.